This T cell receptor beta chain came from a study of T cell repertoires in cytomegalovirus infection. Study information: Public signatures in TCR beta pointed to CMV infection and matching HLA type.

This CDR3 spans 14 amino acids. Germline-derived CDR1 and CDR2 are LNHDA and SQIVND (reference sequence). J was trimmed by 0 bases and V by 7 bases; bases with no gene match: 5. This clonotype was detected only a few times. TCRdb analysed the reads with MiXCR anew, one entry per CDR3 protein. This sample yields around 530,000 distinct CDR3 sequences, of which about 15% are seen a single time; about 24% belongs to the top ten. This TCR came from a human donor in good health (CMV status not recorded). Some clones in this sample may be carry-over from other donors' samples. The sequencing input was CD8+ T cells from PBMCs. The chain couples TRBV19 to TRBJ1-1; the match to TRBD1 covers 7 bases. Here the CDR3 DNA reads TGTGCCAGTATTCCGACAGGGTTGAACACTGAAGCTTTCTTT. Its translation is CASIPTGLNTEAFF.